A selection of T cell receptor beta chains follows, all from one sample in a study of shared clonotypes between healthy human individuals. The assay was immunoSEQ multiplex PCR, and TCRdb's table has in-frame clones only and misses some. The table shows hundreds of thousands of clones, with approximately 75% occurring only once. The sample comprised memory CD4+ T cells sorted from blood. All receptors come from a woman aged 30 to 39 in good health. The CDR3 runs from the conserved cysteine through the conserved F or W. Each record gives: J gene, D gene, V gene, CDR3 DNA, CDR3 protein. The D gene is left open where the match is weak.

TRBJ2-7 | NA | TRBV30 | TGTGCCTGGAGCTTAAAAGGGGAAAGGGTCCGGGGTTTATACGAGCAGTACTTC | CAWSLKGERVRGLYEQYF
TRBJ1-1 | NA | TRBV20-1 | TGCAGTGCCCCTACGATGACTGAAGCTTTCTTT | CSAPTMTEAFF
TRBJ1-2 | TRBD1 | TRBV7-9 | TGTGCCAGCAGCCCGCATACCGGGACAGGCTTACCCGGACAGGTCGGCTACACCTTC | CASSPHTGTGLPGQVGYTF
TRBJ2-1 | TRBD2 | TRBV6-4 | TGTGCCAGCAGTACTATAGCGGGAGATTACAATGAGCAGTTCTTC | CASSTIAGDYNEQFF
TRBJ2-3 | NA | TRBV6-5 | TGTGCCAGCAGCGTACAGGGTAGCACAGATACGCAGTATTTT | CASSVQGSTDTQYF
TRBJ2-7 | NA | TRBV11-2 | TGTGCCAGCAGCCGACAGGCCAACTACGAGCAGTACTTC | CASSRQANYEQYF
TRBJ2-1 | NA | TRBV5-1 | TGCGCCAGCAGCTTTGGGAGTGGGTCCTACAATGAGCAGTTCTTC | CASSFGSGSYNEQFF
TRBJ1-3 | NA | TRBV18 | TGTGCCAGCCGTGAAAGGCGGGGCGCGTCTGGAAACACCATATATTTT | CASRERRGASGNTIYF
TRBJ1-2 | TRBD1 | TRBV7-2 | TGTGCCAGCAGCTCTACTACAGGGGGCCTCGATGGCTACACCTTC | CASSSTTGGLDGYTF
TRBJ2-2 | NA | TRBV15 | TGTGCCACCAGCAGAGATTTAACGGGTCCCGGGGAGCTGTTTTTT | CATSRDLTGPGELFF